The sequence of this TCR beta chain was determined in a study of cytomegalovirus exposure and HLA in healthy donors. This PCR relied on a set of 60 Vbeta primers and 13 Jbeta primers. The protocol was immunoSEQ multiplex PCR, while the TCRdb copy is restricted to in-frame clones and leaves out a portion. The data hold around 150,000 clones, with roughly 72% observed a single time. Trimming shortened V by 1 base and J by 7 bases, and 14 bases separated the two germline ends. The germline CDR1 and CDR2 sequences are SEHNR and FQNEAQ (reference sequence). The CDR3 runs 15 residues. The sequence was obtained from a man aged 40-55 years in good health and CMV-seronegative. Material: PBMCs. The V call is TRBV7-9, the J call TRBJ2-1; a possible D gene is TRBD1 (6 bases). CDR3 bases: TGTGCCAGCAGCTTAGTTCTGGGGGCGAGTAATGAGCAGTTCTTC. Encoded protein: CASSLVLGASNEQFF.